The 12 T cell receptor beta chains below were found in one sample sequenced in a study of type 1 regulatory T cells (dated by TCRdb to about 2021). Antigens of these TCRs are unknown. TCRdb shows the sequencer as Illumina MiSeq. TCRdb reprocessed the public reads (quality trimming at Q25 with fastp, clone calling with MiXCR) and kept in-frame beta chains. Under each unique CDR3 protein, matching rows form one entry showing the most common genes and DNA. A total of about 68,000 distinct CDR3 sequences appear in this sample, around 68% of them only once. The ten top clones hold 7.6% of the sample. Material: cultured T cells, either the whole culture or a sorted T cell fraction (not recorded which). In the paper's terms, the cell subset or site label means: Tr1-enriched cell product generated in vitro against host alloantigens. These receptors originate from a human donor in good health.

This chain uses TRBV11-2 with TRBJ2-6, with a possible D match to TRBD2 (6 bases). This CDR3 contains 19 residues. V dropped 4 bases and J dropped 0 bases, with 19 bases sitting between them. The germline CDR1 and CDR2 sequences are SGHAT and FQNNGV. The CDR3 protein is CASSSRTMTPVSGANVLTF. CDR3 DNA sequence: TGTGCCAGCAGCTCAAGGACTATGACGCCCGTCTCTGGGGCCAACGTCCTGACTTTC.

In this sample, this clonotype turned up once. The chain has TRBV30 and TRBJ2-3; D is perhaps TRBD2 (5 bases). CDR3 length: 11 residues. V was trimmed by 2 bases and J by 10 bases, leaving 10 bases between them. Germline V lookup: CDR1 GTSNPN, CDR2 SVGIG (reference sequence). CDR3 amino acids: CAWSKAGAQYF. The DNA for the CDR3 is TGTGCCTGGAGTAAAGCCGGGGCGCAGTATTTT. The full variable domain, in which reference TRBV30 and TRBJ2-3 provide the parts outside the CDR3, is SQTIHQWPATLVQPVGSPLSLECTVEGTSNPNLYWYRQAAGRGLQLLFYSVGIGQISSEVPQNLSASRPQDRQFILSSKKLLLSDSGFYLCAWSKAGAQYFGPGTRLTVL.

V is TRBV11-2 and J is TRBJ2-2; no clear D gene. V lost 5 bases, J lost 1 base, and 17 bases lay in between. CDR3 length: 17 residues. Germline loops: CDR1 SGHAT, CDR2 FQNNGV. CDR3 sequence (DNA): TGTGCCAGCAGCCCCCACCCGGGTACATTGAACACCGGGGAGCTGTTTTTT. This sequence encodes CASSPHPGTLNTGELFF.

The gene calls are TRBV5-1 and TRBJ2-3; 14 bases line up with TRBD2. The CDR3 runs 18 residues. Germline V gives CDR1 SGHRS, CDR2 YFSETQ. J lost 4 bases, V lost 2 bases, and 9 bases had no gene match. The CDR3 DNA is TGCGCCAGCAGCTTCCGGACCGGGACTAGCGGGAGTCCAGATACGCAGTATTTT. This codes for CASSFRTGTSGSPDTQYF.

V and J are TRBV6-5 and TRBJ2-1; 7 bases are shared with TRBD2. This CDR3 region has 17 residues. Germline CDR1 MNHEY, CDR2 SVGAGI. Unmatched junction bases numbered 11, after V lost 0 bases and J lost 6 bases. The CDR3 spells CASSYSSGPGLINEQFF. The CDR3 bases are TGTGCCAGCAGTTACTCGAGTGGTCCGGGACTAATCAATGAGCAGTTCTTC.

The V gene is TRBV19, the J gene TRBJ2-1, with 7 positions matching TRBD1. The trim removed 0 bases at V and 6 bases at J, leaving 11 bases unmatched. CDR1 is LNHDA and CDR2 is SQIVND in the germline V gene (reference sequence). The CDR3 has 17 amino acids. The CDR3 here is CASSIDILGQATNEQFF. CDR3 nucleotides: TGTGCCAGTAGTATAGATATTTTAGGACAGGCGACCAATGAGCAGTTCTTC.

The chain combines TRBV20-1 with TRBJ2-3, with TRBD2 identical over 8 bases. Germline V gene sequence: CDR1 DFQATT, CDR2 SNEGSKA (reference sequence). V shed 0 bases and J 13 bases; nucleotides not matched to a gene: 3. The CDR3 is 11 residues long. DNA for the CDR3: TGCAGTGCTAGAGACGGGAGGGCGAAGTATTTT. This codes for CSARDGRAKYF.

The chain joins TRBV20-1 to TRBJ2-1; the match to TRBD2 covers 8 bases. Germline lookup yields CDR1 DFQATT and CDR2 SNEGSKA (reference sequence). Trimming cost V 4 bases and J 5 bases; bases outside gene matches: 10. This CDR3 region has 15 residues. Here the CDR3 reads CSAIPGLGRDNEQFF. The CDR3 DNA sequence: TGCAGTGCTATACCGGGACTAGGACGGGACAATGAGCAGTTCTTC.

The chain carries TRBV20-1 and TRBJ1-2; the D is unclear. V dropped 3 bases and J dropped 3 bases, with 8 bases sitting between them. Germline assignment: CDR1 DFQATT and CDR2 SNEGSKA (reference sequence). This CDR3 contains 12 residues. The CDR3 reads CSARETDYGYTF. As DNA, the CDR3 is TGCAGTGCTAGGGAAACCGACTATGGCTACACCTTC.

This clonotype was found a few times. The chain is built from TRBV4-2 and TRBJ1-1; D is uncertain. The CDR3 spans 16 residues. CDR1 and CDR2 from the germline V gene are LGHNA and YNFKEQ. V gave up 2 bases and J gave up 11 bases, with 24 bases separating them. CDR3 nucleotides: TGTGCCAGCAGCCAATTAGGCCAGGACGGTGAGGAAAGGGCTTTCTTT. Encoded protein: CASSQLGQDGEERAFF.

V and J are TRBV12-3 or TRBV12-4 and TRBJ2-2, with TRBD2 matching 7 bases. The V segment lost 6 bases and the J segment 0 bases; nucleotides outside the gene matches: 1. The CDR3 is 14 residues long. The CDR3 spells CASSLAANTGELFF. The CDR3 DNA follows: TGTGCCAGCAGCCTAGCGGCGAACACCGGGGAGCTGTTTTTT.

The rearrangement uses TRBV29-1 and TRBJ1-1; 7 nucleotides line up with TRBD1. The junction had 2 bases not matched to a gene; V was cut back by 6 bases and J by 1 base. Germline values: CDR1 SQVTM, CDR2 ANQGSEA. This CDR3 has 12 amino acids. The CDR3 loop is CSVWDRNTEAFF. In DNA, the CDR3 is TGCAGCGTGTGGGACAGGAACACTGAAGCTTTCTTT.